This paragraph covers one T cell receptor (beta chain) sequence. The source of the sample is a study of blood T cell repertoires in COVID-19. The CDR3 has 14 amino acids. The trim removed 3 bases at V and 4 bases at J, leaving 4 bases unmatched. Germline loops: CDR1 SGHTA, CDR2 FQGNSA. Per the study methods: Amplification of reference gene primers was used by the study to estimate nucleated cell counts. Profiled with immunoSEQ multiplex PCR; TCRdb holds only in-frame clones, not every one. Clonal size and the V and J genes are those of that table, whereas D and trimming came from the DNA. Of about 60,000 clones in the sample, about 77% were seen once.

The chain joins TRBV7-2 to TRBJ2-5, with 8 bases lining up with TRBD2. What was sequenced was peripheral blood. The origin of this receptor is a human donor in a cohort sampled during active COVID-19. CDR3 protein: CASSFITSGETQYF. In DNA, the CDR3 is TGTGCCAGCAGCTTTATTACTAGCGGAGAGACCCAGTACTTC.